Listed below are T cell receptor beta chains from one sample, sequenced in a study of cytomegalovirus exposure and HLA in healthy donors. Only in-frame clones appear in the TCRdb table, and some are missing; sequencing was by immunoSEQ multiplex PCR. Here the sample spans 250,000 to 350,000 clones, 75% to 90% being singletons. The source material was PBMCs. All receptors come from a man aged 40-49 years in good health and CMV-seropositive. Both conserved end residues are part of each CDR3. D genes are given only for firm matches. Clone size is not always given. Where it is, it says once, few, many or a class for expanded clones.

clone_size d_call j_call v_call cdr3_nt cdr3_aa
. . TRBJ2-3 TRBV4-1 TGCGCCAGCAGCCAAGAAGTGAGGGAAGTCTCAGATACGCAGTATTTT CASSQEVREVSDTQYF
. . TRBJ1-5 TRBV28 TGTGCCAGCAGTTTACCGGCAGCGGTTCAGCCCCAGCATTTT CASSLPAAVQPQHF
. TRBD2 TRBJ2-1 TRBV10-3 TGTGCCATCAGTTTAGCGGGAGAAAAGGGGAATGAGCAGTTCTTC CAISLAGEKGNEQFF
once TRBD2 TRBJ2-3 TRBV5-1 TGCGCCAGCAGCTTAGAGCGGGACGAAGATACGCAGTATTTT CASSLERDEDTQYF
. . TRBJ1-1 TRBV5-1 TGCGCCAGCAGCTTGTTGCAGGGGCTGAGTTCTGAAGCTTTCTTT CASSLLQGLSSEAFF
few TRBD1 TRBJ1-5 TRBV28 TGTGCCAGCAGCTGGGACAGGGCCCAGCCCCAGCATTTT CASSWDRAQPQHF
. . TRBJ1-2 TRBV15 TGTGCCACCAGCAGAGAAGATGTCAGTTTCAGATTAGGGGATGGCTACACCTTC CATSREDVSFRLGDGYTF
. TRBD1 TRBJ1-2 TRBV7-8 TGTGCCAGCAGTTGGGACAGGGACAATGGCTACACCTTC CASSWDRDNGYTF
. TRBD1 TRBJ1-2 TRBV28 TGTGCCAGCAGCGACCCCCGACAGGGCGACTATGGCTACACCTTC CASSDPRQGDYGYTF
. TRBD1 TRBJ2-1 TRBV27 TGTGCCAGCAGTGCCGGGACAGCCTACAATGAGCAGTTCTTC CASSAGTAYNEQFF
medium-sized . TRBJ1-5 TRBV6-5 TGTGCCAGCTCTCCAGGCGCCTTCTCATATCCCCAGCATTTT CASSPGAFSYPQHF
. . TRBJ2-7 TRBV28 TGTGCCAGCAGTCCCTACCGGGACACCTCCTACGAGCAGTACTTC CASSPYRDTSYEQYF
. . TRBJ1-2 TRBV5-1 TGCGCCAGCAGCTTGGATCGAGGCTATGGCTACACCTTC CASSLDRGYGYTF
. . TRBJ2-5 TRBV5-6 TGTGCCAGCAGCTTAGCCAGGGAAGAGACCCAGTACTTC CASSLAREETQYF
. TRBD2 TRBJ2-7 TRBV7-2 TGTGCCAGCAGCTTAGGTGGAGCTAGCGGGAGCTACGAGCAGTACTTC CASSLGGASGSYEQYF
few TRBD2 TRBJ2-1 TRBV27 TGTGCCAGCAGTACTTTAGCGGGAAGTAGGTCCTACAATGAGCAGTTCTTC CASSTLAGSRSYNEQFF
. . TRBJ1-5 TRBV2 TGTGCCAGCACGGGTGGGGCTAATAGCAATCAGCCCCAGCATTTT CASTGGANSNQPQHF
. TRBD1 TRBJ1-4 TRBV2 TGTGCCAGCAGTGAAGAACAGGGGGAAAAACTGTTTTTT CASSEEQGEKLFF
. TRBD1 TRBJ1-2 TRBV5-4 TGTGCCAGCAGCGCCGGGGACAGGGGGCTTGGCTACACCTTC CASSAGDRGLGYTF
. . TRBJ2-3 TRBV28 TGTGCCAGCAGTTTTTTGCAGGGAACAGATACGCAGTATTTT CASSFLQGTDTQYF
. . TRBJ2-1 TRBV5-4 TGTGCCAGCAGTCTGGTGGGGGCCCAAGTCTACAATGAGCAGTTCTTC CASSLVGAQVYNEQFF
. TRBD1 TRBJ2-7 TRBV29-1 TGCAGCGTTGAAGATGTGGACAGGGACTACGAGCAGTACTTC CSVEDVDRDYEQYF
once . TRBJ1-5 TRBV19 TGTGCCAGCGAATTTTCTAGCGATCAGCCCCAGCATTTT CASEFSSDQPQHF
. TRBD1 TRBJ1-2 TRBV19 TGTGCCAGTTGGACAGGGTTGGATAGGATGTATGGCTACACCTTC CASWTGLDRMYGYTF
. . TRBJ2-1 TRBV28 TGTGCCAGCAGCTCACAGCCGTTTGAGCAGTTCTTC CASSSQPFEQFF
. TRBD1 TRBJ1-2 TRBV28 TGTGCCAGCAGTTTATATGCTCGATCGAGTGCTTGGACAGGGAATGGCTACACCTTC CASSLYARSSAWTGNGYTF
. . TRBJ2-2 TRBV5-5 TGTGCCAGCAGCTTGTTACAACAGAACACCGGGGAGCTGTTTTTT CASSLLQQNTGELFF
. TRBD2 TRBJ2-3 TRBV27 TGTGCCAGCACAGGGACTATCAGGGATACGCAGTATTTT CASTGTIRDTQYF
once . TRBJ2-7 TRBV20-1 TGCAGTGCTAGTGCAGCGGGCCCCTACTTC CSASAAGPYF
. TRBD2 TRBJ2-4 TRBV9 TGTGCCAGCAGCGTCAGCGGGAACAAAAACATTCAGTACTTC CASSVSGNKNIQYF
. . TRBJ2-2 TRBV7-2 TGTGCCAGCAGCCCACCATATGGGAGCGCGAACACCGGGGAGCTGTTTTTT CASSPPYGSANTGELFF
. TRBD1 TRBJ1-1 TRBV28 TGTGCCAGCAGCCCCACAGGGGGCTGGAACACTGAAGCTTTCTTT CASSPTGGWNTEAFF
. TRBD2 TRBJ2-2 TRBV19 TGTGCCAGTAGTATGTTAGCGGGAGCAGCCGGGGAGCTGTTTTTT CASSMLAGAAGELFF
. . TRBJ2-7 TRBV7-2 TGTGCCAGCAGCATTAGAGGGGGATCGTCCTACGAGCAGTACTTC CASSIRGGSSYEQYF
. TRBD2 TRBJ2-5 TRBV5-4 TGTGCCAGCAGCACACGACTAGCGGGAGTCAAGACCCAGTACTTC CASSTRLAGVKTQYF
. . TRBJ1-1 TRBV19 TGTGCCAGTAGTATGGGGCAGGTTTGGTATGGGGACACTGAAGCTTTCTTT CASSMGQVWYGDTEAFF
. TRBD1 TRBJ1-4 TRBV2 TGTGCCAGCAGCGTACAGGGGGCGGCTAATGAAAAACTGTTTTTT CASSVQGAANEKLFF
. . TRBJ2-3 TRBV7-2 TGTGCCAGCAGGGTTCGGTCCTCAGATACGCAGTATTTT CASRVRSSDTQYF
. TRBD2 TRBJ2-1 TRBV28 TGTGCCAGCAGCCCGCTTGATAGCGGGAGAACTAATGAGCAGTTCTTC CASSPLDSGRTNEQFF
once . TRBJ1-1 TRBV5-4 TGTGCCAGCAGCTCAGACCTGACGGGAACGGCGGAAGCTTTCTTT CASSSDLTGTAEAFF
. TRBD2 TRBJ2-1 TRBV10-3 TGTGCCATCAGTGAGTCGGACCAGCGGGAGAATGAGCAGTTCTTC CAISESDQRENEQFF
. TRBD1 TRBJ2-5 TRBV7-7 TGTGCTAGCAGCCGGGGACAGGGGGCGGTGGAGACCCAGTACTTC CASSRGQGAVETQYF
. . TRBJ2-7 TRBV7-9 TGTGCCAGCAGCTCCACAGGGTACCACGAGCAGTACTTC CASSSTGYHEQYF
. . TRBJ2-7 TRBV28 TGTGCCAGCAGTTTGGAGGGCGGGATCTACGAGCAGTACTTC CASSLEGGIYEQYF
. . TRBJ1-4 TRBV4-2 TGTGCCAGCAGTCCGTCCTCAGGGGAAAAACTGTTTTTT CASSPSSGEKLFF
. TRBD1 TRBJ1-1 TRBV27 TGTGCCAGCAGTTTCAACAGGGGAGCCCTGAACACTGAAGCTTTCTTT CASSFNRGALNTEAFF
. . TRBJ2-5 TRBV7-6 TGTGCCAGCAGCTTGAGACAAGACCAAGAGACCCAGTACTTC CASSLRQDQETQYF
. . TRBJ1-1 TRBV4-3 TGCGCCAGCAGCCAGGGACATGGGAACACTGAAGCTTTCTTT CASSQGHGNTEAFF